One and the same sample provided the 27 T cell receptor beta chains below, sequenced in a study of blood T cells in healthy people across ages. Next came a second PCR, run for roughly 6 to 11 cycles, which used a sample-barcoded 5' primer along with a J-beta primer mix. TCRdb redid the calling of the 5' RACE reads with MiXCR, one entry per CDR3 protein. The table shows about 1,500,000 distinct CDR3 sequences, with roughly 27% occurring only once. The sample taken for sequencing was blood. The origin of the receptors is a young woman in good health.

This clonotype was counted between two and nine times. DNA for the CDR3: TGTGCCAGCAGTAGGACCAGCCTAGGAGAGACCCAGTACTTC. Protein: CASSRTSLGETQYF. The chain recombines TRBV2 with TRBJ2-5; no clear D. This CDR3 has 14 residues. Germline values: CDR1 SNHLY, CDR2 FYNNEI. V was cut by 5 bases and J by 4 bases, with 14 bases left in between.

The chain has TRBV24-1 and TRBJ2-1; 8 bases map to TRBD2. The CDR3 sequence is 17 residues long. Germline V gene data show CDR1 as KGHDR and CDR2 as SFDVKD. J was trimmed by 0 bases and V by 3 bases; bases with no gene match: 6. The CDR3 region has the DNA TGTGCCACCAGTGATCAGACTAGCGAGAGCTCCTACAATGAGCAGTTCTTC. Translating gives CATSDQTSESSYNEQFF.

In its sample, this clonotype was seen many times. In DNA form, the CDR3 reads TGCGCCAGCAGTGACAGAGGGACAGGGGATCAGCCCCAGCATTTT. It is translated as CASSDRGTGDQPQHF. The J gene is TRBJ1-5, the V gene TRBV10-2; 10 positions agree with TRBD1. Trimming at V came to 3 bases and at J to 5 bases, leaving 4 bases not matched to a gene. CDR1 and CDR2 (germline): WSHSY, SAAADI. The CDR3 runs to 15 residues.

The chain combines TRBV6-2 or TRBV6-3 with TRBJ1-5; 8 bases are a match to TRBD1. The CDR3 extends over 18 amino acids. Germline CDR1 and CDR2: MNHEY and SVGEGT. Trimming removed 6 bases from V and 0 bases from J; junction bases left unmatched: 13. CDR3 protein: CASRSTGGASLSNQPQHF. Written as DNA, the CDR3 is TGTGCCAGCAGATCCACAGGGGGAGCGAGCCTTAGCAATCAGCCCCAGCATTTT.

This clonotype was detected ten times or more. The V gene is TRBV20-1, the J gene TRBJ2-1; D uncertain. Germline assignment: CDR1 DFQATT and CDR2 SNEGSKA (reference sequence). The CDR3 has 13 amino acids. The CDR3 DNA sequence: TGCAGCGTATCGCGGTACTCCTACAATGAGCAGTTCTTC. The encoded protein is CSVSRYSYNEQFF.

This clonotype was seen a few times. A read error may produce the germline difference seen at one junction end. The V gene is TRBV25-1, the J gene TRBJ2-6; D possibly corresponds to TRBD2 (5 bases). This CDR3 is 15 amino acids long. CDR1 is MGHDK, CDR2 SYGVNS, per germline. The CDR3 DNA reads TGTGCCAGCAGTGAAAGGGAGTCTGGGACCAACGTCCTGACTTTC. It codes for CASSERESGTNVLTF.

This clonotype was seen more than once but under ten times. The chain has TRBV6-5 and TRBJ2-7; perhaps TRBD1 as D (7 bases). This CDR3 spans 13 amino acids. V was shortened by 8 bases and J by 7 bases, with 18 bases between the two germline ends. CDR1 and CDR2 (germline): MNHEY, SVGAGI. Here the CDR3 DNA reads TGTGCCAGCCTGGGCGGGGCAGGGGGGGAGCAGTACTTC. Translated: CASLGGAGGEQYF.

About this clonotype: At one of its ends the junction is not consistent with the germline gene, which may arise from a read error. This chain joins TRBV20-1 and TRBJ2-3; 7 bases are a match to TRBD2. The CDR3 is 15 residues long. Germline lookup yields CDR1 DFQATT and CDR2 SNEGSKA (reference sequence). CDR3 DNA: TGCAGTGCTAGAGGCAGCGGGACTAACACAGGTACGCAGTATTTT. This sequence encodes CSARGSGTNTGTQYF.

This clonotype came up many times. Compared with germline, one end of the junction differs, possibly owing to a read error. This sequence joins TRBV7-3 and TRBJ2-5, with 7 bases that match TRBD2. Germline lookup yields CDR1 SGHTA and CDR2 FQGTGA. This CDR3 has 16 amino acids. CDR3 in DNA: TGTTCCAGCAGCTCCGGGAGGATCGAGGGGAAAGAGACCCAGTACTTC. It codes for CSSSSGRIEGKETQYF. Full variable domain (rest looked up from reference TRBV7-3 and TRBJ2-5): GAGVSQTPSNKVTEKGKYVELRCDPISGHTALYWYRQSLGQGPEFLIYFQGTGAADDSGLPNDRFFAVRPEGSVSTLKIQRTERGDSAVYLCSSSSGRIEGKETQYFGPGTRLLVL.

The V gene is TRBV20-1, the J gene TRBJ2-7, with D unresolved. This CDR3 contains 12 residues. The germline gives CDR1 DFQATT, CDR2 SNEGSKA (reference sequence). CDR3 residues: CRAGPTDYEQYF. The CDR3, as DNA: TGCAGGGCTGGGCCTACTGACTACGAGCAGTACTTC.

This chain joins TRBV9 and TRBJ2-2; no definite D call. The germline gives CDR1 SGDLS, CDR2 YYNGEE. The CDR3 loop spans 14 amino acids. V lost 0 bases, J lost 6 bases, and 9 bases lay in between. Here the CDR3 reads CASSVVAGPGELFF. CDR3 DNA sequence: TGTGCCAGCAGCGTAGTGGCAGGACCCGGGGAGCTGTTTTTT.

V gene TRBV15 combines with J gene TRBJ2-3; tentative D call: TRBD2 (5 bases). V was shortened by 0 bases and J by 3 bases, with 10 bases between the two germline ends. The CDR3 consists of 15 residues. In germline, CDR1 is LNHNV, CDR2 YYDKDF (reference sequence). The CDR3 reads CATSREYLATDTQYF. CDR3 nucleotides: TGTGCCACCAGCAGAGAATACCTAGCAACAGATACGCAGTATTTT.

The chain uses TRBV5-6 and TRBJ2-3; a weak D match, TRBD2 (7 bases). The germline V and J ends were trimmed by 3 bases and 6 bases, with 17 bases remaining between them. The CDR3 is 15 residues long. Germline V CDR1 and CDR2: SGHDT, YYEEEE. The CDR3 loop reads CASSCRRGGVDTQYF. Written as DNA, the CDR3 is TGTGCCAGCAGCTGCCGGAGGGGGGGCGTGGATACGCAGTATTTT.

This clonotype was recorded at least ten times. The chain has TRBV29-1 and TRBJ2-7; D is uncertain. The germline V and J ends were trimmed by 1 base and 2 bases, with 6 bases remaining between them. Germline loops: CDR1 SQVTM, CDR2 ANQGSEA. The CDR3 runs to 12 residues. CDR3 region: CSVEVGAYEQYF. In DNA, the CDR3 is TGCAGCGTTGAAGTTGGAGCCTACGAGCAGTACTTC.

This clonotype was counted only a few times. The V and J genes are TRBV7-2 and TRBJ1-5; no definite D call. CDR1 SGHTA and CDR2 FQGNSA come from the germline V gene. There are 13 residues in the CDR3. V was trimmed by 1 base and J by 7 bases, leaving 8 bases between them. Here the CDR3 reads CASSLVRVQPQHF. For the CDR3, the DNA is TGTGCCAGCAGCTTAGTGAGGGTGCAGCCCCAGCATTTT.

This clonotype has only a few counts. The chain employs TRBV7-9 and TRBJ1-1; a weak D match, TRBD1 (5 bases). Trimming removed 6 bases at V and 8 bases at J, with 13 bases between. CDR3 length: 12 residues. The V gene's germline CDR1 is SEHNR and CDR2 FQNEAQ (reference sequence). CDR3 loop: CASSADRNEAFF. CDR3 DNA: TGTGCCAGCAGTGCTGACAGAAACGAAGCTTTCTTT.

The J gene is TRBJ1-1, the V gene TRBV12-5, with D unclear. V lost 6 bases and J lost 2, with 4 bases in between. Germline CDR1 reads LGHNT; CDR2 reads FRNRAP. This CDR3 spans 11 amino acids. The CDR3 DNA sequence: TGTGCTAGTGGCCCCAACACTGAAGCTTTCTTT. Amino acid sequence: CASGPNTEAFF. Combining the CDR3 with reference TRBV12-5 and TRBJ1-1 gives the whole variable domain DARVTQTPRHKVTEMGQEVTMRCQPILGHNTVFWYRQTMMQGLELLAYFRNRAPLDDSGMPKDRFSAEMPDATLATLKIQPSEPRDSAVYFCASGPNTEAFFGQGTRLTVV.

This clonotype was detected a few times. The genes are TRBV6-6 and TRBJ2-3; no definite D call. Germline loops: CDR1 MNHNY, CDR2 SVGAGI (reference sequence). CDR3 length: 12 residues. The V and J ends lost 2 bases and 6 bases respectively, with 6 bases between them. In nucleotides, the CDR3 is TGTGCCAGCAGTTACGAGGTTGATACGCAGTATTTT. Its translation: CASSYEVDTQYF.

This clonotype has a count of ten or more. The chain combines TRBV15 with TRBJ2-7, with D maybe TRBD1 (5 bases). The V and J ends lost 4 bases and 3 bases respectively, with 16 bases between them. Looked up from germline, CDR1 is LNHNV and CDR2 is YYDKDF (reference sequence). CDR3 length: 15 amino acids. CDR3 nucleotides: TGTGCCACCAGCAAGGGGCAACCCCACCTCTACGAGCAGTACTTC. Residues: CATSKGQPHLYEQYF.

This clonotype was found a few times. The rearrangement uses TRBV12-3 or TRBV12-4 and TRBJ2-5, with 12 bases lining up with TRBD2. The CDR3 runs 16 residues. V was clipped by 5 bases and J by 4 bases; unmatched bases: 8. The CDR3 nucleotides are TGTGCCAGCAGTCCCTCTAGCGGGGGGGCGCGAGAGACCCAGTACTTC. Translated: CASSPSSGGARETQYF.

This clonotype turned up a few times. V and J are TRBV12-3 or TRBV12-4 and TRBJ2-5, with D hard to call. V lost 3 bases and J lost 3, with 5 bases in between. The CDR3 length is 12 residues. This chain's CDR3 is CASSFAEETQYF. DNA of the CDR3: TGTGCCAGCAGTTTTGCGGAAGAGACCCAGTACTTC.

This clonotype was observed a few times. DNA of the CDR3: TGTGCCAGCAGTAGAGATGCAACTAATGAAAAACTGTTTTTT. Protein: CASSRDATNEKLFF. The chain is built from TRBV12-3 or TRBV12-4 and TRBJ1-4; no clear D gene. The CDR3 loop spans 14 amino acids. V shed 5 bases and J shed 0 bases, with 7 bases lying between them.

This clonotype was counted between two and nine times. The chain couples TRBV15 to TRBJ2-3; no firm D call. Per germline, CDR1 LNHNV and CDR2 YYDKDF (reference sequence). This CDR3 is built from 15 residues. V gave up 0 bases and J gave up 0 bases, with 7 bases separating them. The CDR3 loop is CATSRDRRSTDTQYF. As DNA, the CDR3 is TGTGCCACCAGCAGAGATCGGCGAAGCACAGATACGCAGTATTTT.

In its sample, this clonotype was seen many times. Relative to the germline gene, one junction end is altered; a read error may explain this. V and J are TRBV7-2 and TRBJ1-2; D not resolved. The CDR3 sequence is 12 residues long. From germline, CDR1 is SGHTA and CDR2 FQGNSA. In DNA form, the CDR3 reads TGCGCCAGCAGCTTGAGGAACTATGGCTACACCTTC. Its translation: CASSLRNYGYTF.

This clonotype turned up a few times. V and J are TRBV18 and TRBJ1-2; no clear D gene. CDR1 and CDR2 from the germline V gene are KGHSH and LQKENI. The CDR3 covers 13 residues. V lost 5 bases and J lost 2, with 9 bases in between. CDR3 in amino acids: CASSTANNYGYTF. The CDR3 DNA reads as TGTGCCAGCTCAACCGCAAACAACTATGGCTACACCTTC. Together with reference TRBV18 and TRBJ1-2, the CDR3 gives the full variable domain: NAGVMQNPRHLVRRRGQEARLRCSPMKGHSHVYWYRQLPEEGLKFMVYLQKENIIDESGMPKERFSAEFPKEGPSILRIQQVVRGDSAAYFCASSTANNYGYTFGSGTRLTVV.

This clonotype has a count of ten or more. This rearrangement joins TRBV7-9 to TRBJ1-2, with a tentative D call TRBD1 (5 bases). Germline values: CDR1 SEHNR, CDR2 FQNEAQ (reference sequence). The CDR3 runs 15 residues. Trimming cost V 0 bases and J 4 bases, with 12 bases left between them. CDR3 region: CASSLAHSQGYGYTF. Written as DNA, the CDR3 is TGTGCCAGCAGCTTAGCGCACAGCCAGGGCTATGGCTACACCTTC. The variable domain in full, with the rest retrieved from reference TRBV7-9 and TRBJ1-2, is DTGVSQNPRHKITKRGQNVTFRCDPISEHNRLYWYRQTLGQGPEFLTYFQNEAQLEKSRLLSDRFSAERPKGSFSTLEIQRTEQGDSAMYLCASSLAHSQGYGYTFGSGTRLTVV.

The chain employs TRBV5-5 and TRBJ2-1, with D possibly TRBD2 on 6 matching bases. The germline V gene encodes CDR1 SGHKS and CDR2 YYEKEE (reference sequence). The length of the CDR3 is 15 residues. The V end was cut by 7 bases, the J end by 0 bases, with 14 bases between. In DNA, the CDR3 is TGTGCCAGCGGCTCGTGGAGGGCCTCCTACAATGAGCAGTTCTTC. Translated: CASGSWRASYNEQFF.